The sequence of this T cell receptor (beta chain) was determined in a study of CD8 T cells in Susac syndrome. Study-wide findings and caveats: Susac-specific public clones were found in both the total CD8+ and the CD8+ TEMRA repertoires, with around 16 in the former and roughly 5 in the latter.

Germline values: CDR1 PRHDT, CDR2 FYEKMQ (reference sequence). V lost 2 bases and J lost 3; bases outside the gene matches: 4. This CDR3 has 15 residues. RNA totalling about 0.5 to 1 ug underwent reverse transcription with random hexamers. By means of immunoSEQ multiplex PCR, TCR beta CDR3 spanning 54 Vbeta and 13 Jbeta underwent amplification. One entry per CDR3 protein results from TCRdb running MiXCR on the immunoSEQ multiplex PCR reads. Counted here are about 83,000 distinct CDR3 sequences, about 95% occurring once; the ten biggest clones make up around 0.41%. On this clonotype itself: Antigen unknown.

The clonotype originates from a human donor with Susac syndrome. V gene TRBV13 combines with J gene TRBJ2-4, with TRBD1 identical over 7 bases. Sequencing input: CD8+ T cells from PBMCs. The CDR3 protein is CASSLYWDSKNIQYF. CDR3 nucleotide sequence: TGTGCCAGCAGCTTATACTGGGACAGCAAAAACATTCAGTACTTC.